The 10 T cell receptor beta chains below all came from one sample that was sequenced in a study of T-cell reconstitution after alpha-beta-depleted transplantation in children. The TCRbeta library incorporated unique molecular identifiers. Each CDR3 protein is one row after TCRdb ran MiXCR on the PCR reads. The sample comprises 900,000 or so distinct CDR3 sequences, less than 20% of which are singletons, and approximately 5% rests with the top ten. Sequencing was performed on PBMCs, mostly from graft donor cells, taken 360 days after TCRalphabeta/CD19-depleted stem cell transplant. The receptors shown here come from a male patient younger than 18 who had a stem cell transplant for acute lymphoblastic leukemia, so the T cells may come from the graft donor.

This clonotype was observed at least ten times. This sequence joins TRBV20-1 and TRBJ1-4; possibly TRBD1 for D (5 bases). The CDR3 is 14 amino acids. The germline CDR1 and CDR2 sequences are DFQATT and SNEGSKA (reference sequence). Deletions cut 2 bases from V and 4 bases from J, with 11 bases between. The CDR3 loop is CSARSTGFNEKLFF. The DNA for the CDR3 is TGCAGTGCTAGATCTACAGGTTTTAATGAAAAACTGTTTTTT.

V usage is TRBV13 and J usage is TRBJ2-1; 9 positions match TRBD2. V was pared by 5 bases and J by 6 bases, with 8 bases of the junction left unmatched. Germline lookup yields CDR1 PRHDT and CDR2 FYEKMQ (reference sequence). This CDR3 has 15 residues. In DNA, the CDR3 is TGTGCCAGCAGCCCGAGCGGGAGGTCCACCAATGAGCAGTTCTTC. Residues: CASSPSGRSTNEQFF.

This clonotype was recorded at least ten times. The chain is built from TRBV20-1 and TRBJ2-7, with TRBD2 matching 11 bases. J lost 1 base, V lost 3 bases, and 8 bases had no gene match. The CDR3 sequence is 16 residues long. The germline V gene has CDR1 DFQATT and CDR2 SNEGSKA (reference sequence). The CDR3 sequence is CSARTALAGVSYEQYF. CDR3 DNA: TGCAGTGCTAGGACTGCACTAGCGGGAGTGTCCTACGAGCAGTACTTC.

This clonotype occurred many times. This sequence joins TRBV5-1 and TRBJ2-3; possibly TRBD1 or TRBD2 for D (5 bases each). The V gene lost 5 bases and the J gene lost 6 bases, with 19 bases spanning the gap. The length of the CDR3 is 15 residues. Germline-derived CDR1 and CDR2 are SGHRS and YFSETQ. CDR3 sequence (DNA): TGCGCCAGCAGTAACCTCGGGACGCGGGTGGATACGCAGTATTTT. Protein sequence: CASSNLGTRVDTQYF.

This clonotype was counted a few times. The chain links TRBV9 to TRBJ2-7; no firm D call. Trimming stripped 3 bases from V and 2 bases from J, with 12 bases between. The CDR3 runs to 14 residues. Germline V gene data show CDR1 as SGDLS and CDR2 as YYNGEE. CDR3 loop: CASSATQGTYEQYF. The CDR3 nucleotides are TGTGCCAGCAGCGCCACCCAAGGTACCTACGAGCAGTACTTC.

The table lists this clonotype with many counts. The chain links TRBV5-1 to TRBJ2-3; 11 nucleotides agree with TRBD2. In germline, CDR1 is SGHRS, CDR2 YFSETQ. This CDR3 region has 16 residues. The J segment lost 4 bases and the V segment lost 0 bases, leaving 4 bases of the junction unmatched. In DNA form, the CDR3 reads TGCGCCAGCAGCTTGGGACTAGCGGGATTTGCAGATACGCAGTATTTT. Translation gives CASSLGLAGFADTQYF.

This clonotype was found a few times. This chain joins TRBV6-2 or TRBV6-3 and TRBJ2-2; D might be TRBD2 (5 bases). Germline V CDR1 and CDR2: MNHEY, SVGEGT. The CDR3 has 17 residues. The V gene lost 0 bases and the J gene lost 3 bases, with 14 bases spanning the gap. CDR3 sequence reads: CASSYSLGGSDTGELFF. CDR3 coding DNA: TGTGCCAGCAGTTACTCCCTCGGCGGGTCCGACACCGGGGAGCTGTTTTTT.

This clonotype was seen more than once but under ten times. CDR3 loop: CASKTSVSYNEQFF. CDR3 nucleotides: TGTGCCAGCAAAACTAGCGTCTCCTACAATGAGCAGTTCTTC. The rearrangement joins TRBV12-3 or TRBV12-4 to TRBJ2-1, with 7 bases identical to TRBD2. The CDR3 is made up of 14 amino acids. V gave up 7 bases and J gave up 0 bases; unmatched junction bases: 3.

The CDR3 DNA sequence: TGTGCCAGCAGTGAATATCCCGGAGCGGGCCCCTCCTACAATGAGCAGTTCTTC. Encoded protein: CASSEYPGAGPSYNEQFF. This chain connects TRBV25-1 to TRBJ2-1; maybe TRBD2 (6 bases). Germline assignment: CDR1 MGHDK and CDR2 SYGVNS. Trimming pared 0 bases from V and 0 bases from J, leaving 15 bases between. The CDR3 runs 18 residues.

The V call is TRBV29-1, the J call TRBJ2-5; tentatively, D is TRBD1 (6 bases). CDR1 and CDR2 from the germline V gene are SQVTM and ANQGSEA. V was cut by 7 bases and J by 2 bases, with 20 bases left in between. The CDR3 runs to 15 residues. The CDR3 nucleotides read TGCAGCGCCGCCACCTCTAGGGGGATGCAAGAGACCCAGTACTTC. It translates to CSAATSRGMQETQYF.